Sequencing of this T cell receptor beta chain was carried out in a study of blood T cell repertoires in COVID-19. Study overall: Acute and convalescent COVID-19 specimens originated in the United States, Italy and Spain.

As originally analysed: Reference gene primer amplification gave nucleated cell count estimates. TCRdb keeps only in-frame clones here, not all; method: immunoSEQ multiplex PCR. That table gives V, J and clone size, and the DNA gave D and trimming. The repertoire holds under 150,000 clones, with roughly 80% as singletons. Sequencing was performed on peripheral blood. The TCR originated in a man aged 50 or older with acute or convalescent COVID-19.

CDR3 residues: CASMPRRATSGNEQFF. In DNA form, the CDR3 reads TGTGCCAGCATGCCAAGGAGGGCGACTAGCGGCAATGAGCAGTTCTTC. This chain joins TRBV27 and TRBJ2-1, with 9 bases identical to TRBD2. The CDR3 totals 16 residues. Unmatched junction bases numbered 13, after V lost 7 bases and J lost 6 bases. Germline assignment: CDR1 MNHEY and CDR2 SMNVEV (reference sequence).